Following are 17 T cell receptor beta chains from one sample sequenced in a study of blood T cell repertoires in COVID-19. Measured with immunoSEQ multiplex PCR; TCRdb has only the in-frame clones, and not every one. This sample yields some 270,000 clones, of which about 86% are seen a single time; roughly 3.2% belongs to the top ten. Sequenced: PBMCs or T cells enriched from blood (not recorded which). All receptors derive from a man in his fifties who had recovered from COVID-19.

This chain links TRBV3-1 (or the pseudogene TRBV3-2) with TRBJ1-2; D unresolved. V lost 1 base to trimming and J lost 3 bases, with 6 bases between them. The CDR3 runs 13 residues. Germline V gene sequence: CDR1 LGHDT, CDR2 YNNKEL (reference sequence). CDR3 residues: CASSQGPHYGYTF. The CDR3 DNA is TGTGCCAGCAGCCAAGGGCCTCACTATGGCTACACCTTC.

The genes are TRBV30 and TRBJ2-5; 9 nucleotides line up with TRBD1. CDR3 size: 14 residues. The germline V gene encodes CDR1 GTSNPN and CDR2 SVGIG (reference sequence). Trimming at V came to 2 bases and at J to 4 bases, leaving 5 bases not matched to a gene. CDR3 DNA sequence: TGTGCCTGGAGTTTCGACAGGGGGGGAGAGACCCAGTACTTC. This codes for CAWSFDRGGETQYF.

CDR3 sequence reads: CASRDRLTARGQPQHF. DNA for the CDR3: TGTGCCAGCAGGGACAGATTGACAGCCCGAGGTCAGCCCCAGCATTTT. The chain recombines TRBV28 with TRBJ1-5; TRBD1 is a possible D gene (6 bases). Germline lookup yields CDR1 MDHEN and CDR2 SYDVKM. Between the trimmed V and J ends, which lost 6 bases and 6 bases, there was a span of 21 bases. The CDR3 has 16 amino acids.

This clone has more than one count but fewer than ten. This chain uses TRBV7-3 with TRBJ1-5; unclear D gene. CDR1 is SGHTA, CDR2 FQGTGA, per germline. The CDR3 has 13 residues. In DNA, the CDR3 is TGTGCTTCATCGGGAGAGGGCAATCAGCCCCAGCATTTT. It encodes CASSGEGNQPQHF.

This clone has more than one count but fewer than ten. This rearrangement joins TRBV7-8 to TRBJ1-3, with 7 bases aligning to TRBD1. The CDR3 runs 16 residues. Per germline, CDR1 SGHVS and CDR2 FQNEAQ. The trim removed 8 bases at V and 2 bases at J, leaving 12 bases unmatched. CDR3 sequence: CASSPQGGVAGNTIYF. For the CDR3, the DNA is TGTGCCAGCTCACCCCAGGGGGGTGTCGCTGGAAACACCATATATTTT. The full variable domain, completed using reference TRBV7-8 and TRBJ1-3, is GAGVSQSPRYKVAKRGQDVALRCDPISGHVSLFWYQQALGQGPEFLTYFQNEAQLDKSGLPSDRFFAERPEGSVSTLKIQRTQQEDSAVYLCASSPQGGVAGNTIYFGEGSWLTVV.

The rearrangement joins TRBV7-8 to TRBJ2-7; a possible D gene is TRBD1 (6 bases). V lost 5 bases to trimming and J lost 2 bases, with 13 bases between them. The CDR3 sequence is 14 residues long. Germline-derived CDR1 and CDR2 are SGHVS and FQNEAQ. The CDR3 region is CASSPRDTTYEQYF. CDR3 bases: TGTGCCAGCAGCCCCCGGGACACAACCTACGAGCAGTACTTC.

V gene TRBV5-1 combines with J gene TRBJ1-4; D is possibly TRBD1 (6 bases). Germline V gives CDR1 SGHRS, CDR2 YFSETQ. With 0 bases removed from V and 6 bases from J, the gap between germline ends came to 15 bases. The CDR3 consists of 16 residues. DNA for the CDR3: TGCGCCAGCAGCTTGGCCGCAAGGCCAGGGGATGAAAAACTGTTTTTT. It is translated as CASSLAARPGDEKLFF.

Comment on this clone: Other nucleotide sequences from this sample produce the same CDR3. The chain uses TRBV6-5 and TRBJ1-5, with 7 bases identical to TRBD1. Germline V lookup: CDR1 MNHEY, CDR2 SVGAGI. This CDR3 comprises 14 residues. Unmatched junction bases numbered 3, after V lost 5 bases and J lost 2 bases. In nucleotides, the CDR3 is TGTGCCAGCAGTCCCGGGACAGGCAATCAGCCCCAGCATTTT. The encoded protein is CASSPGTGNQPQHF.

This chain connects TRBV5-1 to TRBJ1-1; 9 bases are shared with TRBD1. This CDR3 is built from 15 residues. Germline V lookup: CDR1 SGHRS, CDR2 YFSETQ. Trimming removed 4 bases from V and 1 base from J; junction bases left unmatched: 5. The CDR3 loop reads CASSQGTGRNTEAFF. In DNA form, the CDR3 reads TGCGCCAGCAGCCAGGGGACAGGGAGGAACACTGAAGCTTTCTTT.

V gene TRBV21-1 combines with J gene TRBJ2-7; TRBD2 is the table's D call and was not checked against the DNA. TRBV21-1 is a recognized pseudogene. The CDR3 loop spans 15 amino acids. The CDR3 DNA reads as TGTGCCAGCAGCAAAACCAGCGGGGCTTCCTACGAGCAGTACTTC. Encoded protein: CASSKTSGASYEQYF.

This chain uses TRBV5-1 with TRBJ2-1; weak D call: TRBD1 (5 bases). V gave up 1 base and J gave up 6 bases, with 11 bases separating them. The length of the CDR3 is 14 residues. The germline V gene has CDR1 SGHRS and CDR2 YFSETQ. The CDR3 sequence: CASSLSQGLNEQFF. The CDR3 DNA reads TGCGCCAGCAGCTTGTCTCAGGGTCTCAATGAGCAGTTCTTC.

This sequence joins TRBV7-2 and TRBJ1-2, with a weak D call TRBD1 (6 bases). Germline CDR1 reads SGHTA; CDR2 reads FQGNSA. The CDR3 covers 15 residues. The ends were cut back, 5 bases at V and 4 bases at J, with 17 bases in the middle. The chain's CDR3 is CASSPPGQSFYGYTF. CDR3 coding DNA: TGTGCCAGCAGCCCCCCAGGACAGTCCTTCTATGGCTACACCTTC.

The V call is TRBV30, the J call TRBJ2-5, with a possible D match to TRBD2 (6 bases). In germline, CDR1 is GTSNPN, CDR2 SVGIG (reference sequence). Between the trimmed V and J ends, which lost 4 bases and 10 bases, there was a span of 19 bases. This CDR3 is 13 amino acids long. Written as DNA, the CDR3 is TGTGCCTGGACTAGCCGAATGGGCGGGGACCAGTACTTC. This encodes CAWTSRMGGDQYF.

The CDR3, as DNA: TGTGCCAGCAGCCCTTCCGACTATTATGGCTACACCTTC. This encodes CASSPSDYYGYTF. The rearrangement uses TRBV12-3 or TRBV12-4 and TRBJ1-2, with unresolved D. The CDR3 extends over 13 amino acids. The germline V and J ends were trimmed by 6 bases and 5 bases, with 13 bases remaining between them.

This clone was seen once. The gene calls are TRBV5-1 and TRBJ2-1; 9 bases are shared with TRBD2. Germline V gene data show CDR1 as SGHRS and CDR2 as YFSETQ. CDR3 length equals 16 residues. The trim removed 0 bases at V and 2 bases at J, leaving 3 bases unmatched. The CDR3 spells CASSLVAGATYNEQFF. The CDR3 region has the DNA TGCGCCAGCAGCTTGGTAGCGGGAGCCACCTACAATGAGCAGTTCTTC.

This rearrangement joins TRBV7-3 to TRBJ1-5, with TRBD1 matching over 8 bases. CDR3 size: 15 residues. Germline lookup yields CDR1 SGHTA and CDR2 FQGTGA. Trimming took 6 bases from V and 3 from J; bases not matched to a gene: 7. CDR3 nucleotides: TGTGCCAGCAGTTCAACGGACAGGGTCAATCAGCCCCAGCATTTT. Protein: CASSSTDRVNQPQHF. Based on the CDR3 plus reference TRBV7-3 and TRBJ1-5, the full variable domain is GAGVSQTPSNKVTEKGKYVELRCDPISGHTALYWYRQSLGQGPEFLIYFQGTGAADDSGLPNDRFFAVRPEGSVSTLKIQRTERGDSAVYLCASSSTDRVNQPQHFGDGTRLSIL.

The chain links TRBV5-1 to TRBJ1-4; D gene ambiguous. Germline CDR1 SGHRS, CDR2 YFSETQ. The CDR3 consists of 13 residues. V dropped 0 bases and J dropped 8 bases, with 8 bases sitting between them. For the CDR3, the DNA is TGCGCCAGCAGCTTGGGCAGTCGCGAAAAACTGTTTTTT. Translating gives CASSLGSREKLFF.